The TCR beta chain described here comes from a study of blood T cell repertoires in COVID-19. Study-level background: Collection of acute and convalescent COVID-19 samples took place in the United States, Italy and Spain. T cells, B-cell-depleted T cells, or PBMCs provided the cDNA or gDNA that served as material.

Profiling relied on immunoSEQ multiplex PCR, and the TCRdb table lists in-frame clones only, not all of them. This sample carries 650,000 to 800,000 clones, 85% to 90% of them seen once, and the ten largest clones take under 0.3%. Trimming pared 7 bases from V and 1 base from J, leaving 13 bases between. This CDR3 has 15 amino acids. Germline V CDR1 and CDR2: SEHNR, FQNEAQ (reference sequence). The clonotype comes from a young woman with acute or convalescent COVID-19. The sample consisted of peripheral blood. The rearrangement links TRBV7-9 to TRBJ2-2; weak D call: TRBD1 (5 bases). CDR3 DNA: TGTGCCAGCACCTCTCAGGGCCAGAACACCGGGGAGCTGTTTTTT. It codes for CASTSQGQNTGELFF.